What follows are 18 T cell receptor beta chains derived from one specimen sequenced in a study of blood T cell repertoires in COVID-19. Here immunoSEQ multiplex PCR was the method, and the copy in TCRdb shows in-frame clones only, minus some. The sample shows about 190,000 clones, about nine tenths of them seen only once. Sequencing was done on a sample of peripheral blood. The receptors were gathered from a man between 65 and 85 years old with active or convalescent COVID-19.

This chain links TRBV5-5 with TRBJ2-7; D perhaps matches TRBD1 (6 bases). V was clipped by 7 bases and J by 2 bases, with 13 bases between them. CDR3 length equals 13 residues. Germline values: CDR1 SGHKS, CDR2 YYEKEE (reference sequence). The CDR3, as DNA: TGTGCCAGCGGCACAGGGCTTACCTACGAGCAGTACTTC. Protein: CASGTGLTYEQYF. The full variable domain, with the rest looked up from reference TRBV5-5 and TRBJ2-7, is DAGVTQSPTHLIKTRGQQVTLRCSPISGHKSVSWYQQVLGQGPQFIFQYYEKEERGRGNFPDRFSARQFPNYSSELNVNALLLGDSALYLCASGTGLTYEQYFGPGTRLTVT.

The chain carries TRBV7-9 and TRBJ1-4; 8 bases agree with TRBD1. The CDR3 is 16 amino acids. The V and J ends lost 5 bases and 7 bases, in that order; junction bases with no gene match: 12. The germline V gene has CDR1 SEHNR and CDR2 FQNEAQ (reference sequence). The CDR3 here is CASSTTAGTGREKLFF. CDR3 coding DNA: TGTGCCAGCAGCACTACGGCGGGGACAGGACGTGAAAAACTGTTTTTT.

V and J are TRBV4-3 and TRBJ2-1; 9 bases align to TRBD1. Germline assignment: CDR1 LGHNA and CDR2 YSLEER. This CDR3 has 16 amino acids. V was pared by 4 bases and J by 1 base, with 5 bases of the junction left unmatched. In DNA, the CDR3 is TGCGCCAGCAGCCTCGGGACAGGGTTGTCCTACAATGAGCAGTTCTTC. Translating gives CASSLGTGLSYNEQFF.

The genes are TRBV19 and TRBJ1-2; 9 bases fit TRBD1. This CDR3 has 17 amino acids. With V trimmed by 5 bases and J by 0 bases, 10 bases remained unmatched. The germline CDR1 and CDR2 sequences are LNHDA and SQIVND (reference sequence). The CDR3 sequence: CASSPGQGFLANYGYTF. CDR3 nucleotide sequence: TGTGCCAGTAGTCCAGGACAGGGGTTTCTAGCTAACTATGGCTACACCTTC.

This clone was observed a few times. The CDR3 here is CASSLSGEGGGEKLFF. The CDR3, as DNA: TGTGCCAGCAGTTTATCTGGGGAGGGGGGAGGTGAAAAACTGTTTTTT. The chain is built from TRBV28 and TRBJ1-4, with D maybe TRBD1 (6 bases). Germline values: CDR1 MDHEN, CDR2 SYDVKM. This CDR3 comprises 16 residues. V was shortened by 1 base and J by 7 bases, with 16 bases between the two germline ends.

The chain uses TRBV7-2 and TRBJ2-2; D not certain. This CDR3 has 14 amino acids. Trimming left V 1 base short and J 3 bases short, with 6 bases between. Germline V lookup: CDR1 SGHTA, CDR2 FQGNSA. The CDR3 DNA reads TGTGCCAGCAGCTTAGGACAACACACCGGGGAGCTGTTTTTT. This codes for CASSLGQHTGELFF.

V is TRBV7-2 and J is TRBJ2-5; no clear D gene. CDR3 size: 14 residues. The germline V gene has CDR1 SGHTA and CDR2 FQGNSA. V was clipped by 6 bases and J by 2 bases, with 13 bases between them. CDR3 DNA: TGTGCCAGCAGGGAGAGACGCCATCAAGAGACCCAGTACTTC. It yields the protein CASRERRHQETQYF.

The chain uses TRBV5-1 and TRBJ2-3; 10 bases map to TRBD2. This CDR3 has 15 residues. The trim removed 7 bases at V and 0 bases at J, leaving 5 bases unmatched. Germline loops: CDR1 SGHRS, CDR2 YFSETQ. For the CDR3, the DNA is TGCGCCAGCTCGAGCGGGGGGGCGAGCACAGATACGCAGTATTTT. It yields the protein CASSSGGASTDTQYF.

V is TRBV7-6 and J is TRBJ2-2; 7 bases are shared with TRBD1. Germline CDR1 is SGHVS and CDR2 is FNYEAQ. This CDR3 contains 16 residues. Trimming cost V 5 bases and J 5 bases; bases outside gene matches: 11. CDR3 bases: TGTGCCAGCAGCAGAACTCCAGGGGGTCAAACCGGGGAGCTGTTTTTT. Translated: CASSRTPGGQTGELFF.

The chain uses TRBV28 and TRBJ1-4; D remains unclear. The CDR3 has 14 amino acids. Germline values: CDR1 MDHEN, CDR2 SYDVKM. V was cut by 6 bases and J by 0 bases, with 8 bases left in between. In nucleotides, the CDR3 is TGTGCCAGCAGCCCTCCTGCAACTAATGAAAAACTGTTTTTT. It specifies CASSPPATNEKLFF.

The chain is built from TRBV7-9 and TRBJ2-1; 13 bases line up with TRBD2. Per germline, CDR1 SEHNR and CDR2 FQNEAQ (reference sequence). Unmatched junction bases numbered 6, after V lost 4 bases and J lost 6 bases. The CDR3 contains 16 residues. CDR3 bases: TGTGCCAGCAGCTGGACCGGGACTAGCGGGACCAATGAGCAGTTCTTC. It yields the protein CASSWTGTSGTNEQFF.

The chain carries TRBV13 and TRBJ2-3; TRBD2 aligns across 7 bases. The CDR3 contains 14 residues. Germline V lookup: CDR1 PRHDT, CDR2 FYEKMQ (reference sequence). V was clipped by 3 bases and J by 2 bases; unmatched bases: 2. In DNA form, the CDR3 reads TGTGCCAGCAGCTTGGGACTATCCACAGATACGCAGTATTTT. This sequence encodes CASSLGLSTDTQYF.

The gene calls are TRBV6-5 and TRBJ1-5; the D gene is possibly TRBD1 (6 bases). V lost 6 bases to trimming and J lost 7 bases, with 13 bases between them. The CDR3 is 13 amino acids. Germline V gene data show CDR1 as MNHEY and CDR2 as SVGAGI. The DNA for the CDR3 is TGTGCCAGCAGCCCCAGGGGCCCCCAGCCCCAGCATTTT. Its protein product is CASSPRGPQPQHF.

The V gene is TRBV20-1, the J gene TRBJ2-5; possible D gene TRBD1, 6 bases. V dropped 6 bases and J dropped 8 bases, with 10 bases sitting between them. CDR3 length: 10 amino acids. CDR1 is DFQATT, CDR2 SNEGSKA, per germline (reference sequence). CDR3 in DNA: TGCAGTGCCCCAGGGGTCACCCAGTACTTC. It is translated as CSAPGVTQYF.

The CDR3 DNA reads as TGCGCCAGCAGTCCGGGACTAGCGGGAGAGACCCAGTACTTC. This sequence encodes CASSPGLAGETQYF. The rearrangement links TRBV10-2 to TRBJ2-5; 12 bases agree with TRBD2. The CDR3 has 14 residues. Germline CDR1 reads WSHSY; CDR2 reads SAAADI. Unmatched junction bases numbered 2, after V lost 5 bases and J lost 4 bases.

The chain links TRBV19 to TRBJ2-5, with TRBD2 identical over 7 bases. J gave up 3 bases and V 1 base, and 2 bases lay outside the gene matches. CDR1 LNHDA and CDR2 SQIVND come from the germline V gene (reference sequence). The CDR3 totals 14 residues. The CDR3 loop is CASSIVAGEETQYF. The CDR3 DNA reads as TGTGCCAGTAGTATAGTTGCGGGGGAAGAGACCCAGTACTTC.

This clone was seen once. The chain has TRBV6-6 and TRBJ1-4, with D uncertain. Trimming removed 2 bases from V and 4 bases from J, with 5 bases in between. The CDR3 has 13 amino acids. Germline CDR1 reads MNHNY; CDR2 reads SVGAGI (reference sequence). Here the CDR3 DNA reads TGTGCCAGCAGTTACATCCTTAATGAAAAACTGTTTTTT. Amino acid sequence: CASSYILNEKLFF.

The chain couples TRBV2 to TRBJ2-4, with 9 bases identical to TRBD1. Germline trimming cut 5 bases from V and 3 bases from J; bases unmatched to any gene: 5. The CDR3 has 15 residues. Germline CDR1 is SNHLY and CDR2 is FYNNEI. CDR3 in DNA: TGTGCCAGCAGTCACAGGGGGCTGAGCAAAAACATTCAGTACTTC. Protein product: CASSHRGLSKNIQYF.